What follows describes a single T cell receptor (beta chain). What it binds is unknown. V was pared by 1 base and J by 7 bases, with 7 bases between. The CDR3 sequence is 13 residues long. Germline assignment: CDR1 SEHNR and CDR2 FQNEAQ (reference sequence). The PCR was carried out with 60 Vbeta primers and 13 Jbeta primers. Only in-frame clones appear in the TCRdb table, and some are missing; sequencing was by immunoSEQ multiplex PCR. The data show over 150,000 clones, approximately 78% seen once. The sample belongs to a study of cytomegalovirus exposure and HLA in healthy donors. Study summary: The 110 million or so unique TCR beta sequences, from 150 million to 200 million T cells, were found by an earlier analysis. General study findings and limits: Diagnosis of cytomegalovirus status made by the classifier reportedly showed high specificity and sensitivity. In an earlier analysis, most TCR beta V segments were productive about 87% or about 30% of the time. Later work showed greater clonal expansion in HLA-associated TCR beta chains than in equally common others.

The source material was PBMCs. The sequence derives from a woman in her 30s in good health and CMV-seropositive. This chain joins TRBV7-9 and TRBJ2-2; unclear D gene. This CDR3 reads CASSLESSGELFF. CDR3 DNA: TGTGCCAGCAGCTTAGAAAGTAGCGGGGAGCTGTTTTTT.